The 23 T cell receptor beta chains listed next were all sequenced from one sample in a study of CXCR3-negative and CXCR3-positive naive CD8 T cells (dated by TCRdb to the late 2010s). Instrument on record: NextSeq 550. The Human TCR Profiling Kit (MiLaboratory) was used to prepare UMI-labeled 5' RACE TRB cDNA libraries. Each entry corresponds to one CDR3 protein sequence from reads that TCRdb reprocessed, and DNA is not given. The sample's table lists a count of about 120,000 distinct CDR3 sequences. The ten most abundant clones make up nearly 0.5% of the sample. The sample taken for sequencing was naive CXCR3- CD8+ T cells from blood. The sample's cell subset or site, from its label and the paper: CD45RO-CCR7+CD27+CD95- naive CD8+ T cells lacking CXCR3 (TNR3-). Receptors were obtained from a human donor in good health. Some clones in this sample may be carry-over from other donors' samples.

The V and J genes are TRBV5-1 and TRBJ2-7; there is no DNA to check the TCRdb D call of TRBD1. This CDR3 contains 15 residues. Germline V lookup: CDR1 SGHRS, CDR2 YFSETQ. The CDR3 is CASSSETGVRGEQYF.

The J gene is TRBJ2-1, the V gene TRBV7-6; with no DNA, the TCRdb D assignment of TRBD1 cannot be verified. Germline values: CDR1 SGHVS, CDR2 FNYEAQ. The CDR3 extends over 15 amino acids. The chain's CDR3 is CASSLTGPNDNEQFF.

The chain has TRBV28 and TRBJ1-5; checking the TCRdb D call of TRBD1 is not possible without DNA. Germline V gene sequence: CDR1 MDHEN, CDR2 SYDVKM. The CDR3 totals 15 residues. The CDR3: CATRLGQGPNQPQHF.

The V and J genes are TRBV10-3 and TRBJ2-3. This CDR3 region has 12 residues. From germline, CDR1 is ENHRY and CDR2 SYGVKD. CDR3 in amino acids: CAISLHTDTQYF.

CDR3 residues: CASTPDFTYEQYF. V is TRBV12-3 or TRBV12-4 and J is TRBJ2-7; TCRdb lists TRBD2, though no DNA is available to test this call. The CDR3 length is 13 residues.

The rearrangement joins TRBV29-1 to TRBJ2-7; TCRdb's D gene call, TRBD2, goes unchecked for lack of DNA. In germline, CDR1 is SQVTM, CDR2 ANQGSEA. CDR3 length: 14 residues. The CDR3 spells CSVAGTSSSYEQYF.

CDR3 residues: CSAHPLAGGPSNEQFF. V is TRBV20-1 and J is TRBJ2-1; TCRdb's D call of TRBD2 is untestable without DNA. In germline, CDR1 is DFQATT, CDR2 SNEGSKA (reference sequence). The CDR3 length is 16 residues.

J is TRBJ1-1 and V is TRBV3-1; absent DNA, TCRdb's TRBD1 call cannot be checked. This CDR3 contains 16 residues. From germline, CDR1 is LGHDT and CDR2 YNNKEL (reference sequence). The CDR3 is CASSHVGQGSPSSAFF.

The chain carries TRBV7-9 and TRBJ1-5; the D call of TRBD1 rests on TCRdb alone, since no DNA is present to check it. CDR1 and CDR2 (germline): SEHNR, FQNEAQ (reference sequence). CDR3 size: 15 residues. CDR3 in amino acids: CASSSGQGPDQPQHF.

J is TRBJ1-1 and V is TRBV6-1. In germline, CDR1 is MNHNS, CDR2 SASEGT. The CDR3 length is 14 residues. The CDR3: CASSVGMELTEAFF.

The rearrangement uses TRBV7-2 and TRBJ1-1; there is no DNA to check the TCRdb D call of TRBD1. The CDR3 runs to 14 residues. The V gene's germline CDR1 is SGHTA and CDR2 FQGNSA. The CDR3 region is CASSLTPGLNEVFF.

This rearrangement joins TRBV27 to TRBJ2-4; no DNA is available, so the TRBD1 call from TCRdb remains unchecked. Germline lookup yields CDR1 MNHEY and CDR2 SMNVEV (reference sequence). The CDR3 has 13 amino acids. CDR3: CASSLAGIGIQYF.

This chain joins TRBV25-1 and TRBJ2-3; TCRdb's D gene call, TRBD2, goes unchecked for lack of DNA. Germline-derived CDR1 and CDR2 are MGHDK and SYGVNS. The CDR3 consists of 14 residues. The CDR3 protein is CASSGLANTDTQYF.

The chain recombines TRBV4-1 with TRBJ2-7; TCRdb lists TRBD2, though no DNA is available to test this call. The CDR3 contains 15 residues. Germline lookup yields CDR1 MGHRA and CDR2 YSYEKL. The CDR3 loop is CASSQGTSLPYEQYF.

The rearrangement joins TRBV7-8 to TRBJ2-1; TCRdb indicates TRBD2, and absent DNA this call remains unverified. The CDR3 totals 15 residues. CDR1 and CDR2 (germline): SGHVS, FQNEAQ. CDR3: CASSQRTSPNNEQFF.

The rearrangement links TRBV28 to TRBJ2-2; the D call of TRBD2 rests on TCRdb alone, since no DNA is present to check it. Per the germline V gene, CDR1 is MDHEN and CDR2 is SYDVKM. The CDR3 totals 15 residues. CDR3: CASSLGREVAGELFF.

The chain recombines TRBV6-2 or TRBV6-3 with TRBJ2-1; TCRdb's D call, TRBD2, is unchecked because there is no DNA. The CDR3 spans 15 residues. Germline CDR1 is MNHEY and CDR2 is SVGEGT. The CDR3 protein is CASSPPCGGYNEQFF.

The chain combines TRBV20-1 with TRBJ1-2; TCRdb's D call, TRBD1, is unchecked because there is no DNA. This CDR3 spans 15 amino acids. Germline lookup yields CDR1 DFQATT and CDR2 SNEGSKA (reference sequence). This chain's CDR3 is CSARDQDRPPYGYTF.

The chain combines TRBV29-1 with TRBJ2-3; TCRdb lists TRBD1, though no DNA is available to test this call. This CDR3 has 16 residues. Looked up from germline, CDR1 is SQVTM and CDR2 is ANQGSEA. CDR3 amino acids: CSVEGAARGSTDTQYF.

The rearrangement links TRBV11-2 to TRBJ2-2. CDR1 and CDR2 from the germline V gene are SGHAT and FQNNGV. The CDR3 extends over 18 amino acids. CDR3 sequence reads: CASSLDPSGKSNTGELFF.

The V and J genes are TRBV19 and TRBJ1-2. The CDR3 is made up of 15 amino acids. The germline CDR1 and CDR2 sequences are LNHDA and SQIVND (reference sequence). The CDR3 protein is CASSIPHAVNYGYTF.

The genes are TRBV10-3 and TRBJ2-3. This CDR3 has 15 residues. Germline CDR1 ENHRY, CDR2 SYGVKD. This CDR3 reads CAISVEADVRDTQYF.

The chain is built from TRBV4-1 and TRBJ2-1; the TCRdb call, TRBD1, lacks DNA for checking. Germline-derived CDR1 and CDR2 are MGHRA and YSYEKL. The CDR3 runs to 17 residues. The CDR3 here is CASSQDLAGVLGGEQFF.